These 18 T cell receptor beta chains originate from one sample sequenced in a study of molecular identifiers for immune sequencing clone quantification. TCRdb redid the calling of the PCR reads with MiXCR, one entry per CDR3 protein. The repertoire holds around 100,000 distinct CDR3 sequences, with roughly 38% as singletons. The sequenced sample was naive CD8+ T cells from blood, with Jurkat cell RNA spiked in. Stated subset: FACS-sorted CD8+CD4-CCR7+CD45RA+ naive T cells. The source is a human donor in good health. Some libraries in this study had Jurkat cell RNA spiked in.

Details on this clonotype: This may be a read error: a much more frequent sequence differs by one nucleotide. The chain couples TRBV7-6 to TRBJ2-3, with 7 bases lining up with TRBD2. This CDR3 spans 15 amino acids. Germline V lookup: CDR1 SGHVS, CDR2 FNYEAQ. CDR3 protein: CASSSLAGLIDTQNF. The CDR3 nucleotides are TGTGCCAGCAGCTCTTTAGCGGGTTTGATAGATACGCAGAATTTT.

With regard to this clonotype: With a much larger clone just one base away, this may be a read error. The chain has TRBV7-9 and TRBJ2-5; possible D gene TRBD2, 6 bases. The CDR3 runs 15 residues. V was shortened by 5 bases and J by 5 bases, with 18 bases between the two germline ends. Looked up from germline, CDR1 is SEHNR and CDR2 is FQNEAQ (reference sequence). The CDR3 DNA follows: TGTGCCAGCAGCCCGCCCGCGGGAATCCATGAGACCCAGTACTTC. Protein: CASSPPAGIHETQYF.

The table lists this clonotype with many counts. V and J are TRBV6-2 or TRBV6-3 and TRBJ1-5; TRBD1 is a possible D gene (5 bases). CDR1 and CDR2 from the germline V gene are MNHEY and SVGEGT. The CDR3 has 17 amino acids. Trimming shortened V by 2 bases and J by 6 bases, and 20 bases separated the two germline ends. CDR3 nucleotides: TGTGCCAGCAGTTACGAGTATGGAGGGGAGATGGGTCAGCCCCAGCATTTT. It codes for CASSYEYGGEMGQPQHF.

The J gene is TRBJ1-3, the V gene TRBV14; D ambiguous. The germline CDR1 and CDR2 sequences are SGHDN and FVKESK. Trimming removed 4 bases from V and 1 base from J, with 17 bases in between. This CDR3 comprises 17 residues. The CDR3 sequence is CASSPTSFPGSGNTIYF. The CDR3 nucleotides are TGTGCCAGCAGCCCAACAAGTTTCCCCGGGTCTGGAAACACCATATATTTT. The variable domain in full, completed from reference TRBV14 and TRBJ1-3, reads EAGVTQFPSHSVIEKGQTVTLRCDPISGHDNLYWYRRVMGKEIKFLLHFVKESKQDESGMPNNRFLAERTGGTYSTLKVQPAELEDSGVYFCASSPTSFPGSGNTIYFGEGSWLTVV.

The gene calls are TRBV27 and TRBJ1-6; D is unclear. Between the trimmed V and J ends, which lost 2 bases and 4 bases, there was a span of 9 bases. Looked up from germline, CDR1 is MNHEY and CDR2 is SMNVEV (reference sequence). There are 15 residues in the CDR3. In DNA form, the CDR3 reads TGTGCCAGCAGTTTAGTACGGGAATATAATTCACCCCTCCACTTT. This translates into CASSLVREYNSPLHF.

The chain links TRBV5-8 to TRBJ1-5, with a tentative D call TRBD1 (5 bases). This CDR3 contains 13 residues. The ends were cut back, 2 bases at V and 7 bases at J, with 10 bases in the middle. CDR1 is SGHTS, CDR2 YDEGEE, per germline. CDR3 amino acids: CASSFGTRQPQHF. The CDR3 coding sequence is TGTGCCAGCAGCTTTGGGACGAGGCAGCCCCAGCATTTT.

The gene calls are TRBV7-9 and TRBJ1-4, with D uncertain. The CDR3 spans 13 residues. CDR1 is SEHNR and CDR2 is FQNEAQ in the germline V gene (reference sequence). Trimming removed 0 bases at V and 17 bases at J, with 16 bases between. The CDR3 nucleotides are TGTGCCAGCAGCTTAGCGCCCTTTAACGACCTATTTTTT. This gives the protein CASSLAPFNDLFF.

This clonotype was counted a few times. The CDR3 is CASSQDSSGRFTGELFF. CDR3 in DNA: TGCGCCAGCAGCCAAGACTCTAGCGGGAGGTTCACCGGGGAGCTGTTTTTT. The V and J genes are TRBV4-3 and TRBJ2-2, with 11 nucleotides matching TRBD2. CDR1 and CDR2 (germline): LGHNA, YSLEER. Losses at the gene ends were 0 bases for V and 4 bases for J; bases not matched to a gene: 4. This CDR3 comprises 17 residues.

This clonotype has a count of ten or more. The chain carries TRBV12-3 or TRBV12-4 and TRBJ1-2; possible D gene TRBD1, 6 bases. Trimming pared 3 bases from V and 4 bases from J, leaving 12 bases between. CDR3 length equals 14 residues. The CDR3 DNA reads as TGTGCCAGCAGTTTTGGCGGACAGAGCTATGGCTACACCTTC. Translating gives CASSFGGQSYGYTF.

This rearrangement joins TRBV6-1 to TRBJ2-7; TRBD1 agrees at 10 bases. The V gene's germline CDR1 is MNHNS and CDR2 SASEGT. This CDR3 comprises 14 residues. The J segment lost 3 bases and the V segment lost 8 bases, leaving 7 bases of the junction unmatched. This chain's CDR3 is CASLRTGGLYEQYF. Written as DNA, the CDR3 is TGTGCCAGCCTGAGGACAGGGGGACTCTACGAGCAGTACTTC.

This clonotype was observed many times. This chain links TRBV9 with TRBJ1-5, with D perhaps matching TRBD1 (6 bases). The germline V gene has CDR1 SGDLS and CDR2 YYNGEE. The CDR3 length is 13 residues. V lost 0 bases and J lost 5, with 6 bases in between. Here the CDR3 DNA reads TGTGCCAGCAGCGTAGAGGGGGATCAGCCCCAGCATTTT. Protein product: CASSVEGDQPQHF.

This clonotype has just a few counts. This sequence joins TRBV14 and TRBJ1-1; D possibly corresponds to TRBD1 (6 bases). CDR1 is SGHDN and CDR2 is FVKESK in the germline V gene. V lost 4 bases and J 4 bases, leaving 22 bases between the germline ends. This CDR3 spans 17 amino acids. The CDR3 nucleotides are TGTGCCAGCAGCCCGCAAATTTGGGCAGGGGAAGGCACTGAAGCTTTCTTT. This sequence encodes CASSPQIWAGEGTEAFF.

The sample holds many counts of this clonotype. The chain links TRBV23-1 to TRBJ2-7; D gene ambiguous. TRBV23-1 is sorted into the ORF group, with uncertain function. Trimming took off 8 bases at V and 3 bases at J, with 14 bases between the two ends. The CDR3 consists of 13 residues. CDR3 sequence reads: CASPRRLCYEQYF. The DNA of the CDR3 is TGCGCCAGCCCCCGGAGATTATGCTACGAGCAGTACTTC.

This clonotype has ten or more counts. The chain has TRBV2 and TRBJ2-3, with D maybe TRBD2 (7 bases). The CDR3 is made up of 15 amino acids. Germline-derived CDR1 and CDR2 are SNHLY and FYNNEI. V was shortened by 2 bases and J by 3 bases, with 12 bases between the two germline ends. CDR3 region: CASSELRGQTDTQYF. The CDR3 DNA reads as TGTGCCAGCAGTGAATTGCGGGGGCAAACAGATACGCAGTATTTT.

This clonotype appeared a few times. V gene TRBV28 combines with J gene TRBJ2-7; 7 bases are a match to TRBD1. The CDR3 covers 16 residues. V shed 2 bases, J shed 4 bases, and the junction held 11 bases outside the gene matches. Germline V gene lookup returns CDR1 MDHEN and CDR2 SYDVKM. CDR3 bases: TGTGCCAGCAGTTTAAAAGTCGGGGACAGAGAGTACGAGCAGTACTTC. Its protein product is CASSLKVGDREYEQYF.

At least ten counts were recorded for this clonotype. CDR3 in DNA: TGCGCCAGCAGCCAATTCGGTACAGATACGCAGTATTTT. Its protein is CASSQFGTDTQYF. The chain links TRBV4-3 to TRBJ2-3; D unclear. The CDR3 consists of 13 residues. V was trimmed by 2 bases and J by 3 bases, leaving 6 bases between them. CDR1 and CDR2 (germline): LGHNA, YSLEER.

The V gene is TRBV7-6, the J gene TRBJ2-1; possibly TRBD2 for D (5 bases). This CDR3 comprises 12 residues. Germline V CDR1 and CDR2: SGHVS, FNYEAQ. Between the trimmed V and J ends, which lost 1 base and 13 bases, there was a span of 11 bases. The DNA of the CDR3 is TGTGCCAGCAGCTTAGGGGGAGCCCGTCAGTTCTTC. Amino acid sequence: CASSLGGARQFF.

CDR3 residues: CASSQTLGYEQYF. Here the CDR3 DNA reads TGTGCCAGCAGCCAGACCTTAGGCTACGAGCAGTACTTC. The chain has TRBV12-3 or TRBV12-4 and TRBJ2-7; D is unresolved. Trimming left V 6 bases short and J 3 bases short, with 12 bases between. The CDR3 length is 13 residues.